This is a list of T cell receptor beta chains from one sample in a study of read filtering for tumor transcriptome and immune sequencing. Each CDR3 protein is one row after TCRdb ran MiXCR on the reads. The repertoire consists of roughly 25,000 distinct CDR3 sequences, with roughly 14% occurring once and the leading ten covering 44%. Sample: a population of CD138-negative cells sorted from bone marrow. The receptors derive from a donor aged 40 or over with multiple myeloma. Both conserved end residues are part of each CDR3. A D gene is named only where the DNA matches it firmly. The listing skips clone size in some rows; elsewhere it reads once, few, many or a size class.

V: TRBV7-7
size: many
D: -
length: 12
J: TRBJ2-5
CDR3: CASSEEGETQYF
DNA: TGTGCTAGCAGCGAGGAGGGAGAGACCCAGTACTTC

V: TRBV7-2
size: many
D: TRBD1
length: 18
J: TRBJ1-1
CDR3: CASSLFGGTGMGNTEAFF
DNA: TGTGCCAGCAGCTTATTTGGTGGGACAGGGATGGGGAACACTGAAGCTTTCTTT

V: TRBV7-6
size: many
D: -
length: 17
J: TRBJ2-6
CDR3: CAISLPGRHSGADALTF
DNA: TGTGCCATCAGCTTACCCGGGCGCCATTCTGGGGCCGACGCACTGACTTTC

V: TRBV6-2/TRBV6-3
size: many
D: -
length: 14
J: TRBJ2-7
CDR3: CASSYVVSIYEQYF
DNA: TGTGCCAGCAGTTACGTAGTCTCGATCTACGAGCAGTACTTC

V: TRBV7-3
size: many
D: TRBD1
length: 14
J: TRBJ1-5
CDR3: CASSPTGGDQPQHF
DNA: TGTGCCAGCAGCCCGACAGGGGGGGATCAGCCCCAGCATTTT

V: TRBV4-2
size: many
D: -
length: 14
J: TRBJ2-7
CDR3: CASSQVVGPYEQYF
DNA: TGTGCCAGCAGCCAAGTGGTAGGACCCTACGAGCAGTACTTC

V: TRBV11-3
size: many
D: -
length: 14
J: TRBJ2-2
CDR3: CASSFRYGAGELFF
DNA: TGTGCCAGCAGCTTCCGCTACGGCGCCGGGGAGCTGTTTTTT

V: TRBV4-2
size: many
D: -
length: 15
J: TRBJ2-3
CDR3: CASSQDQPSTDTQYF
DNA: TGTGCCAGCAGCCAAGACCAACCGAGCACAGATACGCAGTATTTT

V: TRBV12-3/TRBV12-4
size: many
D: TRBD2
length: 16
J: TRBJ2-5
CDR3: CASSPYLAEARETQYF
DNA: TGTGCCAGCAGCCCCTACCTAGCGGAGGCGAGGGAGACCCAGTACTTC

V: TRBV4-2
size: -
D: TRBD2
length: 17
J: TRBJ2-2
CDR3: CASSQSSGRGDTGELFF
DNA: TGTGCCAGCAGCCAATCTAGCGGGAGGGGGGACACCGGGGAGCTGTTTTTT

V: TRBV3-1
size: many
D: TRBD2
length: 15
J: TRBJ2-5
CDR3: CASSQEGGRAETQYF
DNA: TGTGCCAGCAGCCAAGAAGGTGGGAGGGCCGAGACCCAGTACTTC

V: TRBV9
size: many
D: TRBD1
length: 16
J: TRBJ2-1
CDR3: CASSPEGEQGGLEQFF
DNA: TGTGCCAGCAGCCCAGAAGGGGAACAGGGGGGCCTTGAGCAGTTCTTC

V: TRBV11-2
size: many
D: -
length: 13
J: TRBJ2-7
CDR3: CASGLYGLGEQYF
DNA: TGTGCCAGCGGTTTATACGGCCTGGGGGAGCAGTACTTC

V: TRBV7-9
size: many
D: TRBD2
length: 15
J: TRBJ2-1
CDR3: CASSFRTSGTNEQFF
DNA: TGTGCCAGCAGCTTCAGGACTAGCGGAACTAATGAGCAGTTCTTC

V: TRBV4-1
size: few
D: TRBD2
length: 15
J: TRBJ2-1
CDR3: CASSQGEGPRNEQFF
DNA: TGCGCCAGCAGCCAGGGGGAGGGACCCAGGAATGAGCAGTTCTTC

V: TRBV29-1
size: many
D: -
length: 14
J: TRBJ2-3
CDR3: CSVVPDYSTDTQYF
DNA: TGCAGCGTTGTGCCAGACTATAGCACAGATACGCAGTATTTT

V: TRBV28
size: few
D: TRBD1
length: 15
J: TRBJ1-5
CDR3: CASSSGQGINQPQHF
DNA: TGTGCCAGCAGTTCGGGACAGGGAATTAATCAGCCCCAGCATTTT

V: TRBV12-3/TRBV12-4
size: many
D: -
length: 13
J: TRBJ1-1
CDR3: CASNLAGTNEAFF
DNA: TGTGCCAGCAACCTAGCGGGGACAAATGAAGCTTTCTTT

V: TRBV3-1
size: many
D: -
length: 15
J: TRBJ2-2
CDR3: CASSQGGSNTGELFF
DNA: TGTGCCAGCAGCCAAGGGGGCTCGAACACCGGGGAGCTGTTTTTT

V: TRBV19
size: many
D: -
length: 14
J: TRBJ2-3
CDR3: CASSNRGVTDTQYF
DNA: TGTGCCAGTAGTAATCGGGGTGTCACAGATACGCAGTATTTT

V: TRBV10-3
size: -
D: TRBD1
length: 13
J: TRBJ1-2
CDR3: CAIWTGSNYGYTF
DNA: TGTGCCATCTGGACAGGTTCCAACTATGGCTACACCTTC

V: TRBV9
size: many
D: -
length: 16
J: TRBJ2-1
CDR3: CASSAQSGYRANEQFF
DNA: TGTGCCAGCAGCGCTCAATCGGGGTACAGGGCTAACGAGCAGTTCTTC

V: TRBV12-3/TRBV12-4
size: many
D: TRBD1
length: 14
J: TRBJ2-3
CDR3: CASIGTGRTDTQYF
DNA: TGTGCCAGCATCGGGACAGGACGCACAGATACGCAGTATTTT

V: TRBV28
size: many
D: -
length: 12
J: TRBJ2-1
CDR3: CASSLNLNEQFF
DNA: TGTGCCAGCAGCCTAAACCTCAATGAGCAGTTCTTC

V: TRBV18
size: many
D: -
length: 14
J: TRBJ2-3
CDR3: CASSPDTNTDTQYF
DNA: TGTGCCAGCTCACCGGACACTAACACAGATACGCAGTATTTT

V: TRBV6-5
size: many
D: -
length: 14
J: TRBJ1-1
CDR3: CASSYGRMNTEAFF
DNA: TGTGCCAGCAGTTACGGCAGAATGAACACTGAAGCTTTCTTT

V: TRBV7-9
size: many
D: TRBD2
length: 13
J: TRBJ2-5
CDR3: CASSKRLAETQYF
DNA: TGTGCCAGCAGCAAGAGACTAGCCGAGACCCAGTACTTC

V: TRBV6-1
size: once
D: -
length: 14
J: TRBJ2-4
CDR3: CASSELGNVDIQYF
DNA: TGTGCCAGCAGTGAATTGGGGAATGTGGACATTCAGTACTTT

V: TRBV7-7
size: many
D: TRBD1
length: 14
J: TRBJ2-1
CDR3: CASSLSSTGNEQFF
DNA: TGTGCTAGCAGCTTATCTTCGACAGGGAATGAGCAGTTCTTC

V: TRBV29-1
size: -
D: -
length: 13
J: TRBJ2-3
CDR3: CSVEGPGTDTQYF
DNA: TGCAGCGTTGAAGGGCCGGGCACAGATACGCAGTATTTT

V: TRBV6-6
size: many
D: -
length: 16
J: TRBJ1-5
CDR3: CASTSRFWSSNQPQHF
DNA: TGTGCCAGCACCTCCCGATTTTGGTCTAGCAATCAGCCCCAGCATTTT

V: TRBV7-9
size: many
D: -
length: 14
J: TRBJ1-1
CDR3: CASSPRDGPTEAFF
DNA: TGTGCCAGCAGCCCCCGGGACGGCCCGACTGAAGCTTTCTTT

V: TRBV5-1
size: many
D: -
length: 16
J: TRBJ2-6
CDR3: CASSSDGSSGANVLTF
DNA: TGCGCCAGCAGCTCGGACGGAAGCTCTGGGGCCAACGTCCTGACTTTC

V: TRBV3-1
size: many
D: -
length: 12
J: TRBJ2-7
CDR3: CASSQVPYEQYF
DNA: TGTGCCAGCAGCCAAGTACCCTACGAGCAGTACTTC

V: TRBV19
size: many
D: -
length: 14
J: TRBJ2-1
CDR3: CASNGQGGYNEQFF
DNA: TGTGCCAGTAATGGGCAGGGGGGCTACAATGAGCAGTTCTTC

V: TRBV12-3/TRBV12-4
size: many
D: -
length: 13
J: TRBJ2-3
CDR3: CASSLRMTDTQYF
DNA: TGTGCCAGCAGCTTGAGGATGACAGATACGCAGTATTTT

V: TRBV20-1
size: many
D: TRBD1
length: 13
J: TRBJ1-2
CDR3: CSARFRGRYGYTF
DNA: TGCAGTGCCCGTTTCAGGGGGCGCTATGGCTACACCTTC

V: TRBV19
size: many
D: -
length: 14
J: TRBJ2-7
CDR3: CASSAGGYSYEQYF
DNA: TGTGCCAGTAGTGCCGGAGGTTACTCCTACGAGCAGTACTTC

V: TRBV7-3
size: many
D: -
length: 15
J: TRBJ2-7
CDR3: CASSLTGGNTYEQYF
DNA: TGTGCCAGCAGCTTAACTGGGGGAAACACCTACGAGCAGTACTTC

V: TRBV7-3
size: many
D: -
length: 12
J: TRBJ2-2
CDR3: CASSPPTGELFF
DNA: TGTGCCAGCAGCCCCCCCACCGGGGAGCTGTTTTTT

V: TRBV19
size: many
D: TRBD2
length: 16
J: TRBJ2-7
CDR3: CASSIGGLADSYEQYF
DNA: TGTGCCAGTAGTATCGGGGGACTAGCGGACTCCTACGAGCAGTACTTC

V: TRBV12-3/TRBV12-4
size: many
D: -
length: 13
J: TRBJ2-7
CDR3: CASSSRNPYEQYF
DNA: TGTGCCAGTAGCTCCAGAAATCCCTACGAGCAGTACTTC

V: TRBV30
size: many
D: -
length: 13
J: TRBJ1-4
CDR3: CAWSGVANEKLFF
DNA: TGTGCCTGGAGTGGGGTGGCTAATGAAAAACTGTTTTTT

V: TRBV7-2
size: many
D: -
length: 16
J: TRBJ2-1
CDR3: CASSPPDGNSYNEQFF
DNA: TGTGCCAGCAGCCCGCCGGACGGTAACTCCTACAATGAGCAGTTCTTC